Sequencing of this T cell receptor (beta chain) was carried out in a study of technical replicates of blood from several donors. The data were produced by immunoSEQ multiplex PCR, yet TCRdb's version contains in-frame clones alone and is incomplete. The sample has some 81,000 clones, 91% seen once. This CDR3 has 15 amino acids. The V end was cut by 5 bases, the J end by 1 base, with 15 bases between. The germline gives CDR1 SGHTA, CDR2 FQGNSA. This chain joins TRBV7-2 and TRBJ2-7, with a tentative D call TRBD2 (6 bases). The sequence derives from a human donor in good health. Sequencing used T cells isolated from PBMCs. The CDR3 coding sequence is TGTGCCAGCAGCCTAAGCGGGCTGGGTTCCTACGAGCAGTACTTC. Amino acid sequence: CASSLSGLGSYEQYF.